Listed below are T cell receptor beta chains from one sample, sequenced in a study of shared clonotypes between healthy human individuals. Assay: immunoSEQ multiplex PCR; the TCRdb copy retains only in-frame clones and omits some. The sample has 2,500,000 or so clones, around 90% seen once. Sequenced input: naive CD4+ T cells from PBMCs. These receptors were taken from a man aged 18 to 35 in good health. Some clones in this sample may be carry-over from other donors' samples. Each CDR3 is given with its conserved first and last residue. Fields, in order: clone size, J gene, V gene, D gene, CDR3 DNA, CDR3 protein. A D gene is named only where the DNA matches it firmly. Rows give clone size only sometimes, using once, few, many, or a class for an expanded clone.

- TRBJ2-7 TRBV28 TRBD1 TGTGCCAGCAGTTTGGCAGGGGGTCTCTTCCTCATGAGCTACGAGCAGTACTTC CASSLAGGLFLMSYEQYF
- TRBJ2-1 TRBV18 - TGTGCCAGCTCCAACTTGCATGATGGGGGTGAGCAGTTCTTC CASSNLHDGGEQFF
- TRBJ2-7 TRBV18 - TGTGCCAGCTCACCAGGAACCTACGAGCAGTACTTC CASSPGTYEQYF
once TRBJ2-2 TRBV5-4 TRBD2 TGTGCCAGCAGCTTGCCCGGTGCGGGAGGGATTCGAACCGGGGAGCTGTTTTTT CASSLPGAGGIRTGELFF
- TRBJ2-3 TRBV25-1 TRBD1 TGTGCCAGCAGTAGAGGGGACAGGGACACAGATACGCAGTATTTT CASSRGDRDTDTQYF
- TRBJ2-3 TRBV7-3 - TGTGCCAGCAGCCAAGGGACTGGTCAAGGCACAGATACGCAGTATTTT CASSQGTGQGTDTQYF
- TRBJ1-2 TRBV29-1 - TGCAGCGTTGCAGGGACACCGGACTATGGCTACACCTTC CSVAGTPDYGYTF
once TRBJ2-7 TRBV5-1 TRBD2 TGCGCCAGCAGCTTGACTAGCGGGCCCGAGCAGTACTTC CASSLTSGPEQYF
- TRBJ2-3 TRBV29-1 - TGCAGCGTCGCACAAACCAAGGATACGCAGTATTTT CSVAQTKDTQYF
- TRBJ1-1 TRBV7-2 TRBD1 TGTGCCAGCAGCCTCGCACAGGGGGCGCGGGGTGAAGCTTTCTTT CASSLAQGARGEAFF
- TRBJ1-1 TRBV5-1 - TGCGCCAGCAGCATCGGAAGTACCTCCAACACTGAAGCTTTCTTT CASSIGSTSNTEAFF
- TRBJ1-4 TRBV19 - TGTGCCAGTAGATTCAGGCCTGAAAATGAAAAACTGTTTTTT CASRFRPENEKLFF
- TRBJ2-3 TRBV28 - TGTGCCAGCAGCCCCCGTTATGGAGCCTCCACAGATACGCAGTATTTT CASSPRYGASTDTQYF
- TRBJ2-2 TRBV6-1 - TGTGCCAGCAGTGAAATCCTTCGGAGCGGGGAGCTGTTTTTT CASSEILRSGELFF
few TRBJ2-3 TRBV7-2 TRBD2 TGTGCCAGCAGCTTTCGACTAGCGGGAGGCACAGATACGCAGTATTTT CASSFRLAGGTDTQYF
once TRBJ2-2 TRBV5-5 - TGTGCCAGCAGCTGGGCCAGTATTAGAATGGGGCTACCCGGGGAGCTGTTTTTT CASSWASIRMGLPGELFF
- TRBJ1-1 TRBV6-6 - TGTGCCAGCAGTTACGCCGGGGGCCTACCCGGGGCTGAAGCTTTCTTT CASSYAGGLPGAEAFF
- TRBJ2-1 TRBV23-1 - TGCGCCAGCAGCAACAGAGGAAATGAGCAGTTCTTC CASSNRGNEQFF
- TRBJ2-3 TRBV5-4 TRBD2 TGTGCCAGCAGCTTGGGTCTCCTAGCGGGAGGTACAGATACGCAGTATTTT CASSLGLLAGGTDTQYF
- TRBJ2-6 TRBV6-1 - TGTGCCAGCAGTGCCTCAGGGCGAGGGGCCAACGTCCTGACTTTC CASSASGRGANVLTF
- TRBJ2-1 TRBV28 TRBD2 TGTGCCAGCACCTCCGGGGGGAGCGGGAGATGGAGCTCCTACAATGAGCAGTTCTTC CASTSGGSGRWSSYNEQFF
few TRBJ1-1 TRBV28 - TGTGCCAGCAGTCTAGGACATCCTGAAGCTTTCTTT CASSLGHPEAFF
once TRBJ2-1 TRBV11-2 - TGTGCCAGCAGCTTGCTTCTTTATAGGACGCAGACGAACAATGAGCAGTTCTTC CASSLLLYRTQTNNEQFF
few TRBJ1-1 TRBV29-1 TRBD1 TGCAGCGTTGGGGGACAGCTGAACACTGAAGCTTTCTTT CSVGGQLNTEAFF
- TRBJ1-5 TRBV19 - TGTGCCAGTAGTTTTCGGTCAAGCAATCAGCCCCAGCATTTT CASSFRSSNQPQHF
- TRBJ1-1 TRBV11-2 - TGTGCCAGCAGCTTAGGGGCAGGAGGTGTGAACACTGAAGCTTTCTTT CASSLGAGGVNTEAFF
- TRBJ1-1 TRBV5-1 - TGCGCCAGCAGCTTGGTTGTGGGAACTGAAGCTTTCTTT CASSLVVGTEAFF